This T cell receptor beta chain was observed in a study of blood T cell repertoires in COVID-19. The CDR3 has 14 amino acids. The germline V gene encodes CDR1 LNHDA and CDR2 SQIVND (reference sequence). The V gene end was trimmed by 3 bases and the J gene end by 1 base; junction bases not matched to a gene: 2. Only in-frame clones appear in the TCRdb table, and some are missing; sequencing was by immunoSEQ multiplex PCR. The sample yields more than 300,000 clones, roughly 90% seen once. The sequence derives from a woman aged 25-40 years who had recovered from COVID-19. The V call is TRBV19, the J call TRBJ1-1; 7 bases are shared with TRBD1. The sample comprised PBMCs or T cells enriched from blood (not recorded which). The CDR3 region has the DNA TGTGCCAGTAGTATTCGACAGGGGAACACTGAAGCTTTCTTT. Its protein product is CASSIRQGNTEAFF.